A single sample is the source of the 10 T cell receptor beta chains below, sequenced in a study of cytomegalovirus exposure and HLA in healthy donors. It was with 60 Vbeta and 13 Jbeta primers that the PCR ran. Assay used: immunoSEQ multiplex PCR; TCRdb lists only in-frame clones, some missing. The sample has 120,000 to 150,000 clones, over 60% seen once. Specimen: PBMCs. The receptors come from a woman aged 18-29 years in good health and CMV-seronegative.

This clone has just one count. The rearrangement links TRBV5-5 to TRBJ1-2, with TRBD1 matching 8 bases. The length of the CDR3 is 13 residues. J lost 8 bases, V lost 4 bases, and 7 bases had no gene match. Germline V gene data show CDR1 as SGHKS and CDR2 as YYEKEE (reference sequence). For the CDR3, the DNA is TGTGCCAGCAGCCCCTACAGGGGGGAAGGCTACACCTTC. Translated: CASSPYRGEGYTF.

The chain uses TRBV5-1 and TRBJ2-3, with D tentatively TRBD2 (5 bases). Trimming left V 2 bases short and J 5 bases short, with 15 bases between. CDR1 and CDR2 from the germline V gene are SGHRS and YFSETQ. CDR3 length: 15 amino acids. The CDR3 reads CASSLGPRGEDTQYF. Written as DNA, the CDR3 is TGCGCCAGCAGCTTAGGTCCCCGGGGAGAAGATACGCAGTATTTT.

The CDR3 loop reads CASSLTVEAPQYF. In DNA form, the CDR3 reads TGTGCCAGCAGCTTAACGGTTGAGGCTCCGCAGTACTTC. The chain combines TRBV7-3 with TRBJ2-5; no clear D gene. The CDR3 length is 13 residues. Looked up from germline, CDR1 is SGHTA and CDR2 is FQGTGA. Trimming pared 0 bases from V and 11 bases from J, leaving 13 bases between.

V usage is TRBV5-6 and J usage is TRBJ1-3; D is uncertain. The V gene lost 0 bases and the J gene lost 1 base, with 8 bases spanning the gap. In germline, CDR1 is SGHDT, CDR2 YYEEEE. This CDR3 region has 15 residues. The CDR3 is CASSLGQVSGNTIYF. Written as DNA, the CDR3 is TGTGCCAGCAGCTTGGGGCAGGTATCTGGAAACACCATATATTTT.

This chain uses TRBV9 with TRBJ2-3; D uncertain. V was clipped by 5 bases and J by 2 bases, with 21 bases between them. Germline V CDR1 and CDR2: SGDLS, YYNGEE. The CDR3 consists of 17 residues. The CDR3 region has the DNA TGTGCCAGCAGTCCCGGCCCACAGTTACTTCACACAGATACGCAGTATTTT. It yields the protein CASSPGPQLLHTDTQYF. The whole variable domain, filled in from reference TRBV9 and TRBJ2-3, reads DSGVTQTPKHLITATGQRVTLRCSPRSGDLSVYWYQQSLDQGLQFLIQYYNGEERAKGNILERFSAQQFPDLHSELNLSSLELGDSALYFCASSPGPQLLHTDTQYFGPGTRLTVL.

The genes are TRBV30 and TRBJ1-6, with D unclear. The CDR3 spans 14 residues. V dropped 1 base and J dropped 5 bases, with 9 bases sitting between them. Germline loops: CDR1 GTSNPN, CDR2 SVGIG (reference sequence). Written as DNA, the CDR3 is TGTGCCTGGAGTGACCTGAGGGATAATTCACCCCTCCACTTT. Amino acids: CAWSDLRDNSPLHF.

The chain links TRBV7-9 to TRBJ1-1, with no clear D. V lost 5 bases and J lost 5, with 12 bases in between. Germline CDR1 is SEHNR and CDR2 is FQNEAQ (reference sequence). This CDR3 is 13 amino acids long. In nucleotides, the CDR3 is TGTGCCAGCAGCCAACTACGAGAAACTGAAGCTTTCTTT. Translation: CASSQLRETEAFF.

V is TRBV2 and J is TRBJ2-3, with 10 bases aligning to TRBD1. J gave up 1 base and V 4 bases, and 2 bases lay outside the gene matches. This CDR3 comprises 15 residues. Per the germline V gene, CDR1 is SNHLY and CDR2 is FYNNEI. Here the CDR3 reads CASSGGTGGTDTQYF. The CDR3 bases are TGTGCCAGCAGTGGAGGGACAGGGGGCACAGATACGCAGTATTTT.

The rearrangement joins TRBV14 to TRBJ2-5; weak D call: TRBD2 (7 bases). The CDR3 covers 16 residues. The germline CDR1 and CDR2 sequences are SGHDN and FVKESK. V was pared by 4 bases and J by 0 bases, with 15 bases between. The CDR3 loop is CASSPLGGGYQETQYF. As DNA, the CDR3 is TGTGCCAGCAGCCCTCTAGGGGGGGGATACCAAGAGACCCAGTACTTC.

The gene calls are TRBV5-4 and TRBJ1-2; 7 bases are a match to TRBD1. The CDR3 runs 12 residues. Losses at the gene ends were 7 bases for V and 8 bases for J; bases not matched to a gene: 8. Germline CDR1 SGHNT, CDR2 YYREEE (reference sequence). CDR3 residues: CASFTLGGGYTF. The CDR3 coding sequence is TGTGCCAGCTTTACTTTAGGGGGCGGCTACACCTTC.